This T cell receptor beta chain came from a study of blood T cells in healthy people across ages (dated by TCRdb to about 2015). Context from the whole study: Template switching captured roughly one uniquely barcoded TCR beta cDNA molecule per two T cells in model experiments. The study analyzed two additional independent replicas of 1 million unique cDNA reads from the same blood draw for two donors, one aged 18 to 30 and one aged 80 or older. To avoid experimental bias, donors of different ages were distributed randomly across sequencing lanes. Donors were grouped into four age groups: young (average roughly 15 years), middle-aged (less than 40), aged (around 60) and long-lived (around 80). The study measured age-related changes in TCR beta repertoire diversity using deep sequencing normalized with unique cDNA molecular identifiers. Summary of the overall study and its limitations: Estimates of total diversity from one million sequenced T cells were regarded as lower bounds and underestimates. Because the CMV infection status of the donors was unknown, age-related changes in expanded clonotypes may potentially have been confounded. As age increased, observed TCR beta diversity per million T cells dropped in a roughly linear way, and a significant reduction was already evident by age 40. Since profiling was done on bulk unsorted PBMCs, naive and antigen-experienced compartments could not be conclusively compared. Compared with the aged group, the long-lived group had more naive CD4+ T cells, fewer expanded clones and increased TCR diversity, suggesting age selection. A strong correlation was found between observed TCR beta diversity and the percentage of naive T cells measured by flow cytometry.

From its cysteine to its phenylalanine, the CDR3 spans 12 amino acids. The DNA shown is the 36-base CDR3, in frame from base 1. According to the germline V gene, CDR1 reads SGHTA and CDR2 reads FQGNSA. The germline ends are 5 bases apart after V is trimmed by 6 bases and J by 2 bases. This clonotype was counted many times. The antigen it recognizes is unknown. Per-base quality was not reported, and no clone a single base away is much larger than it. Systemically healthy Caucasian individuals from Russia, about 38 in total and aged about 6 to 100 years, were included as donors. Each donor gave roughly 9 milliliters of peripheral blood, drawn into EDTA-treated Vacutainer tubes. Ficoll-Paque density-gradient centrifugation was used to isolate PBMCs, with at least 6.5 million per sample. Trizol reagent was used to extract total RNA from PBMCs, with at least 5 micrograms per sample. For every donor, flow cytometry on a PBMC aliquot measured the percentage of naive CD45RAhigh/CD27high T cells.

Library creation used 5' RACE. The reads were generated on an Illumina HiSeq 2500. A second PCR of about 6 to 11 cycles was performed with a sample-barcoded 5' primer and a J-beta primer mix. A template-switch 5' adaptor carrying 12 random nucleotides introduced a unique molecular identifier onto each TCR beta cDNA molecule. Each sample yielded at least 3 million CDR3-containing paired-end reads. All of the RNA was converted into first-strand cDNA using the Mint cDNA synthesis kit, with a TRBC-specific oligonucleotide serving as the primer. All cDNA was treated with uracil-DNA glycosylase and then went through a first 18-cycle PCR with the universal primers M1SS and BC2_uni_R. For the original study's pipeline: For normalization, 1 million high-quality reads were randomly selected from each sample, with every read carrying a distinct molecular identifier. Reads with shared molecular identifiers were discarded instead of being binned into consensus sequences. MiTCR, set to a Q25 quality threshold and the strictest error-elimination algorithm, was used for CDR3 identification, clonotype clustering and error correction. A nonparametric unseen species model using Euler transformation provided a lower-bound estimate of total TCR beta diversity. TCRdb cleaned the public reads at Q25 with fastp, built clones with MiXCR and kept in-frame beta chains. When rows share a CDR3 protein, they turn into one entry using the most common DNA and genes. The V and J calls, along with clone size, are taken from TCRdb and not from the paper's own processing. The sample has around 990,000 distinct CDR3 sequences on record, more than 30% of them singletons. The top ten constitute approximately 14% of the sample.

The V and J segments used are TRBV7-2 and TRBJ2-1; no confident D gene assignment can be made. Sample: blood. The source is a man between 18 and 35 years old in good health. The base sequence is TGTGCCAGCAGTTTAACCTACAATGAGCAGTTCTTC. Translated, this gives CASSLTYNEQFF.